These 22 T cell receptor beta chains came from one sample sequenced in a study of T cells in Graves' hyperthyroidism and ophthalmopathy. RNA transcripts yielded amplified TCR beta CDR3 regions. A set of HTBI primers served as the primers for a first-round RT-PCR of the TCR CDR3. Using its own MiXCR run on the multiplex PCR reads, TCRdb lists one record per CDR3 protein. This table has 300,000 to 450,000 distinct CDR3 sequences, about 14% appearing once. The material sequenced was blood. Receptors were obtained from a woman in her fifties or sixties with Graves' hyperthyroidism.

J is TRBJ2-6 and V is TRBV10-1; 8 bases line up with TRBD1. V lost 2 bases and J lost 0; bases outside the gene matches: 9. CDR1 and CDR2 from the germline V gene are WNHNN and SYGVQD (reference sequence). The CDR3 consists of 19 residues. CDR3 in DNA: TGCGCCAGCAGTGAGCCGTTGACAGGGGTCCTCTCTGGGGCCAACGTCCTGACTTTC. This sequence encodes CASSEPLTGVLSGANVLTF.

This sequence joins TRBV11-2 and TRBJ1-2; TRBD1 agrees at 7 bases. Germline trimming cut 4 bases from V and 2 bases from J; bases unmatched to any gene: 7. Germline values: CDR1 SGHAT, CDR2 FQNNGV. The CDR3 is 15 amino acids. The CDR3 protein is CASSSFKGQNYGYTF. The CDR3 bases are TGTGCCAGCAGCTCATTTAAGGGACAGAACTATGGCTACACCTTC.

V usage is TRBV7-9 and J usage is TRBJ1-1; TRBD1 aligns across 10 bases. This CDR3 has 15 amino acids. The ends lost 4 bases at V and 5 bases at J; junction bases unmatched: 7. Germline assignment: CDR1 SEHNR and CDR2 FQNEAQ (reference sequence). The DNA of the CDR3 is TGTGCCAGCAGCTACGGACAGGGGGGCTGGACTGAAGCTTTCTTT. Amino acid sequence: CASSYGQGGWTEAFF.

The table lists this clonotype with a few counts. V usage is TRBV6-2 or TRBV6-3 and J usage is TRBJ1-1; weak D call: TRBD1 (5 bases). Trimming took off 9 bases at V and 4 bases at J, with 18 bases between the two ends. Germline CDR1 reads MNHEY; CDR2 reads SVGEGT. CDR3 length: 14 residues. CDR3 sequence reads: CASTRAGGSTEAFF. The DNA of the CDR3 is TGTGCCAGTACCAGGGCGGGGGGTAGCACTGAAGCTTTCTTT.

V usage is TRBV6-1 and J usage is TRBJ2-1; 11 bases are a match to TRBD2. V shed 5 bases and J 3 bases; nucleotides not matched to a gene: 9. Per the germline V gene, CDR1 is MNHNS and CDR2 is SASEGT. This CDR3 is 17 amino acids long. The CDR3: CASSYAGLAVDYNEQFF. The CDR3 DNA sequence: TGTGCCAGCAGTTACGCGGGACTAGCGGTCGACTACAATGAGCAGTTCTTC.

This clonotype was picked up many times. The CDR3 is CASSSRGSSTDTQYF. The CDR3 region has the DNA TGTGCCAGCAGCTCGCGCGGGAGCAGCACAGATACGCAGTATTTT. This rearrangement joins TRBV13 to TRBJ2-3; 7 bases are shared with TRBD2. Germline V lookup: CDR1 PRHDT, CDR2 FYEKMQ (reference sequence). CDR3 length: 15 residues. V lost 4 bases to trimming and J lost 0 bases; unmatched junction nucleotides: 4.

This clonotype has a handful of counts. The CDR3 DNA reads as TGTGCCAGCTCCGCTGGTTCAGGGTACAATGAGCAGTTCTTC. Amino acids: CASSAGSGYNEQFF. The chain joins TRBV28 to TRBJ2-1; D is perhaps TRBD1 (5 bases). The ends were cut back, 8 bases at V and 4 bases at J, with 15 bases in the middle. The CDR3 is made up of 14 amino acids. Germline V gene lookup returns CDR1 MDHEN and CDR2 SYDVKM.

The table lists this clonotype with many counts. The chain joins TRBV24-1 to TRBJ1-2; D not resolved. CDR3 length: 12 residues. Germline V gene data show CDR1 as KGHDR and CDR2 as SFDVKD. Trimming removed 6 bases from V and 0 bases from J, with 4 bases in between. The CDR3 loop is CATSKANYGYTF. The CDR3 DNA reads TGTGCCACCAGTAAGGCTAACTATGGCTACACCTTC.

This clonotype was detected many times. The rearrangement uses TRBV3-1 and TRBJ1-4; possibly TRBD1 for D (5 bases). V was shortened by 1 base and J by 10 bases, with 16 bases between the two germline ends. This CDR3 spans 15 amino acids. Germline V gene data show CDR1 as LGHDT and CDR2 as YNNKEL (reference sequence). In nucleotides, the CDR3 is TGTGCCAGCAGCCAAGGAGGTCAGGGCGAATTAAAACTGTTTTTT. This sequence encodes CASSQGGQGELKLFF.

This clonotype was seen only a few times. The CDR3 DNA sequence: TGTGCCAGCAGCTCGGACAGGGTAGGAACTGAAGCTTTCTTT. This sequence encodes CASSSDRVGTEAFF. The rearrangement links TRBV7-2 to TRBJ1-1, with 8 bases lining up with TRBD1. Looked up from germline, CDR1 is SGHTA and CDR2 is FQGNSA. The length of the CDR3 is 14 residues. The J segment lost 5 bases and the V segment lost 4 bases, leaving 6 bases of the junction unmatched.

This clonotype was found many times. This chain uses TRBV24-1 with TRBJ1-2, with D possibly being TRBD1 (5 bases). This CDR3 contains 15 residues. Between the trimmed V and J ends, which lost 2 bases and 3 bases, there was a span of 12 bases. In germline, CDR1 is KGHDR, CDR2 SFDVKD. The CDR3 DNA follows: TGTGCCACCAGTGATTCTTCGACAGCCGACTATGGCTACACCTTC. This codes for CATSDSSTADYGYTF.

This clonotype was observed at least ten times. The J gene is TRBJ1-6, the V gene TRBV18; TRBD1 is a possible D gene (5 bases). CDR1 is KGHSH and CDR2 is LQKENI in the germline V gene. The V end was cut by 2 bases, the J end by 11 bases, with 10 bases between. The CDR3 has 13 residues. The CDR3 bases are TGTGCCAGCTCACCAGGGGACGGGGCACCCCTCCACTTT. This translates into CASSPGDGAPLHF. Together with reference TRBV18 and TRBJ1-6, the CDR3 gives the full variable domain: NAGVMQNPRHLVRRRGQEARLRCSPMKGHSHVYWYRQLPEEGLKFMVYLQKENIIDESGMPKERFSAEFPKEGPSILRIQQVVRGDSAAYFCASSPGDGAPLHFGNGTRLTVT.

This clonotype was seen repeatedly, ten times or more. V is TRBV2 and J is TRBJ2-4; perhaps TRBD2 as D (6 bases). CDR3 size: 21 residues. Germline lookup yields CDR1 SNHLY and CDR2 FYNNEI. The ends were cut back, 4 bases at V and 2 bases at J, with 30 bases in the middle. The CDR3 bases are TGTGCCAGCAGTGTTCAACAGATAGGCTTCGGGAGAATAGGATCCAAAAACATTCAGTACTTC. It is translated as CASSVQQIGFGRIGSKNIQYF.

The chain joins TRBV11-3 to TRBJ2-7; D gene uncertain. Germline CDR1 is SGHNT and CDR2 is YENEEA. Between the trimmed V and J ends, which lost 5 bases and 4 bases, there was a span of 15 bases. The CDR3 runs 14 residues. The CDR3 spells CASSEAGFSYEQYF. CDR3 DNA sequence: TGTGCCAGCAGCGAAGCCGGGTTTTCGTACGAGCAGTACTTC. The full variable domain, with the rest looked up from reference TRBV11-3 and TRBJ2-7, is EAGVVQSPRYKIIEKKQPVAFWCNPISGHNTLYWYLQNLGQGPELLIRYENEEAVDDSQLPKDRFSAERLKGVDSTLKIQPAELGDSAVYLCASSEAGFSYEQYFGPGTRLTVT.

This clonotype was found many times. The rearrangement uses TRBV5-1 and TRBJ2-2, with a possible D match to TRBD2 (5 bases). V lost 3 bases and J lost 3, with 12 bases in between. In germline, CDR1 is SGHRS, CDR2 YFSETQ. CDR3 size: 15 residues. CDR3 bases: TGCGCCAGCAGCTCCGGAGGATTGGACACCGGGGAGCTGTTTTTT. Its protein product is CASSSGGLDTGELFF.

By share, this clonotype ranks as medium-sized. The V and J genes are TRBV2 and TRBJ2-3, with D maybe TRBD2 (5 bases). V was shortened by 7 bases and J by 6 bases, with 14 bases between the two germline ends. Germline loops: CDR1 SNHLY, CDR2 FYNNEI. CDR3 size: 13 residues. The CDR3 region has the DNA TGTGCCAGCAAAGGAGGAGGATCGGATACGCAGTATTTT. It is translated as CASKGGGSDTQYF.

This clonotype was seen repeatedly, ten times or more. The rearrangement links TRBV28 to TRBJ1-2; 8 positions agree with TRBD1. Germline lookup yields CDR1 MDHEN and CDR2 SYDVKM. V shed 5 bases, J shed 6 bases, and the junction held 8 bases outside the gene matches. The length of the CDR3 is 14 residues. CDR3 nucleotides: TGTGCCAGCAGTCCCCCGGGACAGGCCCATGGCTACACCTTC. Protein product: CASSPPGQAHGYTF.

At least ten counts were recorded for this clonotype. The chain has TRBV11-3 and TRBJ2-1, with TRBD2 as a possible D gene (7 bases). The CDR3 runs to 13 residues. V lost 5 bases to trimming and J lost 11 bases, with 16 bases between them. Per germline, CDR1 SGHNT and CDR2 YENEEA. CDR3 sequence (DNA): TGTGCCAGCAGCCCTGGGGGGGGCCCTAAGCAGTTCTTC. This codes for CASSPGGGPKQFF.

This clonotype was detected ten times or more. This CDR3 is CASSPSFAGAYEQYF. In DNA form, the CDR3 reads TGTGCCAGCAGCCCCAGCTTCGCAGGAGCCTACGAGCAGTACTTC. The chain carries TRBV5-8 and TRBJ2-7; D gene ambiguous. The germline CDR1 and CDR2 sequences are SGHTS and YDEGEE. The CDR3 loop spans 15 amino acids. Between the trimmed V and J ends, which lost 4 bases and 2 bases, there was a span of 16 bases.

This clonotype was observed many times. The V call is TRBV12-3 or TRBV12-4, the J call TRBJ1-2; D is undetermined. CDR3 length: 15 amino acids. V was shortened by 5 bases and J by 2 bases, with 15 bases between the two germline ends. CDR3 coding DNA: TGTGCCAGCAGTATAACCGGGATTTTCAACTATGGCTACACCTTC. It translates to CASSITGIFNYGYTF.

This clonotype was seen repeatedly, ten times or more. The chain employs TRBV2 and TRBJ2-2; possibly TRBD2 for D (6 bases). The CDR3 runs to 14 residues. The V gene lost 6 bases and the J gene lost 2 bases, with 10 bases spanning the gap. Germline CDR1 reads SNHLY; CDR2 reads FYNNEI. This CDR3 reads CASRPSDNTGELFF. CDR3 nucleotides: TGTGCCAGCAGGCCTAGCGACAACACCGGGGAGCTGTTTTTT.

V usage is TRBV4-2 and J usage is TRBJ2-1, with TRBD2 matching over 13 bases. Germline trimming cut 1 base from V and 8 bases from J; bases unmatched to any gene: 14. Germline values: CDR1 LGHNA, CDR2 YNFKEQ. This CDR3 spans 19 amino acids. The CDR3 spells CASSQVLEGRLAGGDEQFF. The CDR3 DNA sequence: TGTGCCAGCAGCCAAGTCTTAGAGGGGAGACTAGCGGGAGGCGATGAGCAGTTCTTC.